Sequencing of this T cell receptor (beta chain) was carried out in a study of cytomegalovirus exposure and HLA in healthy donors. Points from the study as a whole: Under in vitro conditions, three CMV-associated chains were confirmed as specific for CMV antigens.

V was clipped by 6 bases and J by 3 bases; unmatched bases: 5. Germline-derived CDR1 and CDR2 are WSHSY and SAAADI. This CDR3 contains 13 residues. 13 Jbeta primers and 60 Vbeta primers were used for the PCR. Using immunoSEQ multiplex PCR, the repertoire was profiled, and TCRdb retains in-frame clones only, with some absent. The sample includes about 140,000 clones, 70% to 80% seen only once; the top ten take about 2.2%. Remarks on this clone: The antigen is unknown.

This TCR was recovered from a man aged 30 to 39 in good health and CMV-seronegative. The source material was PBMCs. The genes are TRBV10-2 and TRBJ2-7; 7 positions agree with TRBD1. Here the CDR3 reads CASRRGPDYEQYF. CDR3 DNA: TGCGCCAGCAGGAGGGGGCCGGACTACGAGCAGTACTTC.